This T cell receptor beta chain is drawn from a study of blood T cell repertoires in COVID-19. Across the whole study: T cells, B-cell-depleted T cells, or PBMCs supplied cDNA or gDNA.

This CDR3 spans 14 amino acids. Germline CDR1 and CDR2: MNHEY and SMNVEV (reference sequence). J gave up 5 bases and V 7 bases, and 6 bases lay outside the gene matches. Libraries were prepared by immunoSEQ multiplex PCR; TCRdb keeps only in-frame clonotypes and omits some of them. The table has around 320,000 clones, around 90% seen once. The specimen was peripheral blood. This clonotype originated in a man aged 18-30 years with active or convalescent COVID-19. The gene calls are TRBV27 and TRBJ2-2, with 8 nucleotides matching TRBD1. CDR3 in amino acids: CASNLQGGTGELFF. The CDR3 nucleotides read TGTGCCAGCAACCTACAGGGGGGTACCGGGGAGCTGTTTTTT.